This entry lists 16 T cell receptor beta chains sequenced from one sample in a study of technical replicates of blood from a handful of donors. Sequenced by immunoSEQ multiplex PCR; TCRdb stores in-frame clones only, minus some. The table has 12,000 to 15,000 clones, approximately 81% seen once; the top ten hold 11%. Sequenced input: PBMCs. All receptors come from a human donor in good health.

The chain employs TRBV9 and TRBJ2-1, with 7 nucleotides matching TRBD1. Per germline, CDR1 SGDLS and CDR2 YYNGEE. The CDR3 covers 12 residues. V lost 0 bases, J lost 12 bases, and 3 bases stayed unmatched. CDR3 protein: CASSVDRGTQFF. The CDR3 DNA reads as TGTGCCAGCAGCGTAGACAGGGGAACGCAGTTCTTC.

The chain carries TRBV7-3 and TRBJ2-7; the D gene is possibly TRBD2 (6 bases). Deletions cut 6 bases from V and 6 bases from J, with 24 bases between. Germline CDR1 and CDR2: SGHTA and FQGTGA. The length of the CDR3 is 16 residues. CDR3 amino acids: CASRERAGSGSLEQYF. The CDR3 DNA sequence: TGTGCCAGCAGGGAACGAGCCGGGAGTGGGTCCCTCGAGCAGTACTTC.

This clone was counted once. The chain recombines TRBV6-5 with TRBJ1-5; weak D call: TRBD1 (5 bases). V shed 0 bases and J shed 3 bases, with 12 bases lying between them. The CDR3 is made up of 16 amino acids. The germline V gene encodes CDR1 MNHEY and CDR2 SVGAGI. The CDR3 loop is CASSYSYTGANQPQHF. The CDR3 nucleotides read TGTGCCAGCAGTTACTCGTATACAGGAGCCAATCAGCCCCAGCATTTT.

V usage is TRBV7-6 and J usage is TRBJ1-4; D is uncertain. This CDR3 is 17 amino acids long. Per germline, CDR1 SGHVS and CDR2 FNYEAQ. Trimming pared 5 bases from V and 0 bases from J, leaving 16 bases between. CDR3 nucleotide sequence: TGTGCCAGCAGCCCATACGTTCGCGGGGCAACTAATGAAAAACTGTTTTTT. Its translation is CASSPYVRGATNEKLFF.

In DNA form, the CDR3 reads TGCGCCAGCAGCCTCCCGAGGGACAGGGGAGACAATCAGCCCCAGCATTTT. Translating it yields CASSLPRDRGDNQPQHF. The V and J genes are TRBV5-1 and TRBJ1-5; TRBD1 matches at 10 bases. With V trimmed by 4 bases and J by 3 bases, 10 bases remained unmatched. Looked up from germline, CDR1 is SGHRS and CDR2 is YFSETQ. The CDR3 runs to 17 residues.

This sequence joins TRBV14 and TRBJ1-2; a weak D match, TRBD1 (6 bases). Germline V gene data show CDR1 as SGHDN and CDR2 as FVKESK. V gave up 3 bases and J gave up 2 bases, with 16 bases separating them. The CDR3 covers 16 residues. Here the CDR3 DNA reads TGTGCCAGCAGCCAGGACAGACGCTTACAGAACTATGGCTACACCTTC. Amino acid sequence: CASSQDRRLQNYGYTF.

This sequence joins TRBV6-1 and TRBJ2-1, with D perhaps TRBD2 (6 bases). V lost 3 bases, J lost 3 bases, and 9 bases lay in between. Looked up from germline, CDR1 is MNHNS and CDR2 is SASEGT. This CDR3 has 14 residues. The CDR3 nucleotides are TGTGCCAGCAGTGATGGCGGGGTCTACAATGAGCAGTTCTTC. Protein product: CASSDGGVYNEQFF.

This clone was seen a single time. The chain carries TRBV5-1 and TRBJ2-1, with D unresolved. The CDR3 consists of 15 residues. V was shortened by 0 bases and J by 0 bases, with 7 bases between the two germline ends. Germline V CDR1 and CDR2: SGHRS, YFSETQ. Here the CDR3 DNA reads TGCGCCAGCAGCTTGGGGCAAAGCTCCTACAATGAGCAGTTCTTC. Its translation is CASSLGQSSYNEQFF.

The chain joins TRBV21-1 to TRBJ2-1; the table's D gene call, TRBD2, was not cross checked with the DNA. TRBV21-1 is flagged as a pseudogene. This CDR3 spans 13 amino acids. The CDR3, as DNA: TGTGCCAGCGTCAAGAGGGATTACAATGAGCAGTTCTTC. It yields the protein CASVKRDYNEQFF.

Relative to its sample, this clone is medium-sized. This chain links TRBV27 with TRBJ2-1, with 7 bases that match TRBD2. V lost 4 bases and J lost 9; bases outside the gene matches: 6. Germline loops: CDR1 MNHEY, CDR2 SMNVEV (reference sequence). The CDR3 has 13 residues. The CDR3 protein is CASSSTSAGEQFF. The CDR3 DNA reads as TGTGCCAGCAGTTCTACTAGCGCGGGTGAGCAGTTCTTC.

The chain joins TRBV9 to TRBJ2-1; a weak D match, TRBD2 (6 bases). The V gene's germline CDR1 is SGDLS and CDR2 YYNGEE. V was trimmed by 5 bases and J by 3 bases, leaving 12 bases between them. This CDR3 is built from 14 residues. Here the CDR3 reads CASRGRSGYNEQFF. CDR3 sequence (DNA): TGTGCCAGCAGAGGGAGGTCTGGCTACAATGAGCAGTTCTTC.

V is TRBV5-1 and J is TRBJ2-7; TRBD1 matches at 7 bases. The CDR3 runs to 15 residues. CDR1 is SGHRS, CDR2 YFSETQ, per germline. The V gene end was trimmed by 1 base and the J gene end by 5 bases; junction bases not matched to a gene: 9. The CDR3 sequence is CASSLIPEGGNEQYF. DNA of the CDR3: TGCGCCAGCAGCTTGATTCCCGAAGGGGGCAACGAGCAGTACTTC.

This chain links TRBV6-6 with TRBJ1-5; no clear D. The germline gives CDR1 MNHNY, CDR2 SVGAGI (reference sequence). CDR3 length equals 12 residues. V gave up 5 bases and J gave up 5 bases, with 7 bases separating them. The CDR3 region is CASSVEDQPQHF. The CDR3 DNA reads as TGTGCCAGCAGTGTGGAGGATCAGCCCCAGCATTTT.

The chain employs TRBV2 and TRBJ1-1; possible D gene TRBD1, 6 bases. The CDR3 is 14 residues long. Trimming stripped 5 bases from V and 6 bases from J, with 16 bases between. From germline, CDR1 is SNHLY and CDR2 FYNNEI. DNA of the CDR3: TGTGCCAGCAGTTACAAGGGGGATCGCTCTGAAGCTTTCTTT. Protein sequence: CASSYKGDRSEAFF.

CDR3 sequence (DNA): TGTGCCGGGAAGGGGGCTCTTGGAAACACCATATATTTT. It yields the protein CAGKGALGNTIYF. The chain couples TRBV30 to TRBJ1-3, with 7 bases identical to TRBD1. The length of the CDR3 is 13 residues. Germline CDR1 is GTSNPN and CDR2 is SVGIG (reference sequence). With 8 bases clipped from V and 3 bases from J, the junction kept 7 bases outside the gene matches. Full variable domain (missing parts from reference TRBV30 and TRBJ1-3): SQTIHQWPATLVQPVGSPLSLECTVEGTSNPNLYWYRQAAGRGLQLLFYSVGIGQISSEVPQNLSASRPQDRQFILSSKKLLLSDSGFYLCAGKGALGNTIYFGEGSWLTVV.

This rearrangement joins TRBV6-5 to TRBJ1-2; TRBD1 aligns across 8 bases. Trimming removed 4 bases from V and 2 bases from J; junction bases left unmatched: 9. The CDR3 totals 16 residues. Germline assignment: CDR1 MNHEY and CDR2 SVGAGI. The CDR3 here is CASSSALRGRNYGYTF. The CDR3 coding sequence is TGTGCCAGCAGTTCCGCTCTCAGGGGGCGCAACTATGGCTACACCTTC.